This passage covers 28 T cell receptor beta chains from one sample sequenced in a study of shared clonotypes between healthy human individuals. Assay used: immunoSEQ multiplex PCR; TCRdb lists only in-frame clones, some missing. The sample lists 2 million to 3 million clones, roughly 92% seen once, with 0.11% to 0.15% in the top ten. The sequencing input was naive CD4+ T cells sorted from blood. The subset is: CD45RA+ positively selected. These receptors were collected from a man younger than 35 in good health.

The CDR3 DNA follows: TGTGCCAGAACTCAGGGCCGTAATCCCTACGAGCAGTACTTC. It yields the protein CARTQGRNPYEQYF. The rearrangement joins TRBV19 to TRBJ2-7; a possible D gene is TRBD1 (5 bases). The CDR3 covers 14 residues. From germline, CDR1 is LNHDA and CDR2 SQIVND (reference sequence). Trimming removed 9 bases from V and 2 bases from J, with 17 bases in between. Full variable domain (remainder filled in from reference TRBV19 and TRBJ2-7): DGGITQSPKYLFRKEGQNVTLSCEQNLNHDAMYWYRQDPGQGLRLIYYSQIVNDFQKGDIAEGYSVSREKKESFPLTVTSAQKNPTAFYLCARTQGRNPYEQYFGPGTRLTVT.

A remark on this clone: This CDR3 is also generated by other DNA sequences in the sample. This chain connects TRBV7-2 to TRBJ1-5; tentatively, D is TRBD1 (5 bases). CDR1 is SGHTA, CDR2 FQGNSA, per germline. This CDR3 has 14 residues. The germline V and J ends were trimmed by 1 base and 5 bases, with 9 bases remaining between them. The CDR3 sequence is CASSLVLGDQPQHF. CDR3 nucleotides: TGTGCCAGCAGCTTAGTTCTGGGGGATCAGCCCCAGCATTTT. The whole variable domain, filled in from reference TRBV7-2 and TRBJ1-5, reads GAGVSQSPSNKVTEKGKDVELRCDPISGHTALYWYRQSLGQGLEFLIYFQGNSAPDKSGLPSDRFSAERTGGSVSTLTIQRTQQEDSAVYLCASSLVLGDQPQHFGDGTRLSIL.

This rearrangement joins TRBV5-1 to TRBJ1-3; TRBD1 might be the D (6 bases). Trimming took 1 base from V and 0 from J, leaving 11 bases between them. Per germline, CDR1 SGHRS and CDR2 YFSETQ. The CDR3 has 16 residues. CDR3 sequence: CASSLTGLHSGNTIYF. The DNA of the CDR3 is TGCGCCAGCAGCTTGACAGGGCTTCACTCTGGAAACACCATATATTTT.

This CDR3 is CATSRAMFEKLFF. CDR3 nucleotides: TGTGCCACCAGCAGAGCGATGTTTGAAAAACTGTTTTTT. The genes are TRBV15 and TRBJ1-4; the D is unclear. Germline loops: CDR1 LNHNV, CDR2 YYDKDF (reference sequence). The length of the CDR3 is 13 residues. Deletions cut 1 base from V and 7 bases from J, with 7 bases between. The full variable domain, completed using reference TRBV15 and TRBJ1-4, is DAMVIQNPRYQVTQFGKPVTLSCSQTLNHNVMYWYQQKSSQAPKLLFHYYDKDFNNEADTPDNFQSRRPNTSFCFLDIRSPGLGDTAMYLCATSRAMFEKLFFGSGTQLSVL.

This clone was seen more than once but under ten times. The chain uses TRBV6-1 and TRBJ2-5; TRBD1 matches 7 bases. V trimming: 7 bases; J trimming: 5 bases; junction bases outside the gene matches: 7. Germline V gene lookup returns CDR1 MNHNS and CDR2 SASEGT. There are 13 residues in the CDR3. CDR3 in DNA: TGTGCCAGCAAGAACAGGGGTAGGGAGACCCAGTACTTC. As protein: CASKNRGRETQYF.

CDR3: CASRPRGASQETQYF. In nucleotides, the CDR3 is TGTGCCAGCAGACCGCGGGGGGCATCCCAAGAGACCCAGTACTTC. The J gene is TRBJ2-5, the V gene TRBV28; the match to TRBD2 covers 8 bases. The trim removed 6 bases at V and 1 base at J, leaving 7 bases unmatched. The CDR3 sequence is 15 residues long. Germline V gives CDR1 MDHEN, CDR2 SYDVKM. The variable domain in full, with the rest retrieved from reference TRBV28 and TRBJ2-5, is DVKVTQSSRYLVKRTGEKVFLECVQDMDHENMFWYRQDPGLGLRLIYFSYDVKMKEKGDIPEGYSVSREKKERFSLILESASTNQTSMYLCASRPRGASQETQYFGPGTRLLVL.

The gene calls are TRBV5-6 and TRBJ1-1; D is ambiguous. Germline CDR1 is SGHDT and CDR2 is YYEEEE. V shed 4 bases and J shed 4 bases, with 23 bases lying between them. CDR3 size: 17 residues. The CDR3 nucleotides read TGTGCCAGCAGCCTCCGAGGCGTCAGGACGGAAGGCACTGAAGCTTTCTTT. Translating it yields CASSLRGVRTEGTEAFF.

The chain employs TRBV9 and TRBJ1-1, with D maybe TRBD1 (6 bases). Germline-derived CDR1 and CDR2 are SGDLS and YYNGEE. The CDR3 covers 16 residues. Trimming removed 0 bases at V and 1 base at J, with 13 bases between. DNA for the CDR3: TGTGCCAGCAGCGTAGCTGGGACAACCCCGAACACTGAAGCTTTCTTT. Protein sequence: CASSVAGTTPNTEAFF.

V is TRBV29-1 and J is TRBJ2-7; D call uncertain. The CDR3 covers 16 residues. V dropped 0 bases and J dropped 6 bases, with 21 bases sitting between them. Germline V lookup: CDR1 SQVTM, CDR2 ANQGSEA. The CDR3 DNA reads TGCAGCGTTGAAGATCCCACACTTAAAAGTACCTCCGAGCAGTACTTC. Amino acid sequence: CSVEDPTLKSTSEQYF.

The chain couples TRBV6-1 to TRBJ1-6; D is ambiguous. Per the germline V gene, CDR1 is MNHNS and CDR2 is SASEGT. Deletions cut 2 bases from V and 7 bases from J, with 9 bases between. This CDR3 spans 14 amino acids. DNA for the CDR3: TGTGCCAGCAGTGAACTTGGAGGGAATTCACCCCTCCACTTT. This sequence encodes CASSELGGNSPLHF.

The rearrangement joins TRBV15 to TRBJ2-3, with TRBD1 matching over 8 bases. The CDR3 extends over 16 amino acids. The germline CDR1 and CDR2 sequences are LNHNV and YYDKDF (reference sequence). The V gene end was trimmed by 5 bases and the J gene end by 4 bases; junction bases not matched to a gene: 11. This CDR3 is CATSGLYNRGSDTQYF. The CDR3 DNA follows: TGTGCCACCAGCGGGCTATATAACAGGGGGTCAGATACGCAGTATTTT. Together with reference TRBV15 and TRBJ2-3, the CDR3 gives the full variable domain: DAMVIQNPRYQVTQFGKPVTLSCSQTLNHNVMYWYQQKSSQAPKLLFHYYDKDFNNEADTPDNFQSRRPNTSFCFLDIRSPGLGDTAMYLCATSGLYNRGSDTQYFGPGTRLTVL.

This chain joins TRBV6-1 and TRBJ2-3; unclear D gene. V lost 2 bases, J lost 0 bases, and 9 bases lay in between. Germline assignment: CDR1 MNHNS and CDR2 SASEGT. The CDR3 totals 15 residues. CDR3 sequence reads: CASSENRYSTDTQYF. Written as DNA, the CDR3 is TGTGCCAGCAGTGAAAATAGGTATAGCACAGATACGCAGTATTTT.

This clone showed up just once. The chain has TRBV9 and TRBJ2-1; no clear D gene. CDR1 is SGDLS, CDR2 YYNGEE, per germline. The CDR3 sequence is 12 residues long. V lost 4 bases and J lost 3, with 5 bases in between. The CDR3 reads CASSKRYNEQFF. CDR3 nucleotides: TGTGCCAGCAGCAAGCGCTACAATGAGCAGTTCTTC. Full variable domain (rest looked up from reference TRBV9 and TRBJ2-1): DSGVTQTPKHLITATGQRVTLRCSPRSGDLSVYWYQQSLDQGLQFLIQYYNGEERAKGNILERFSAQQFPDLHSELNLSSLELGDSALYFCASSKRYNEQFFGPGTRLTVL.

This clone was found once. The chain uses TRBV7-2 and TRBJ2-2, with 9 bases aligning to TRBD2. V was clipped by 1 base and J by 4 bases; unmatched bases: 10. Germline lookup yields CDR1 SGHTA and CDR2 FQGNSA. The length of the CDR3 is 18 residues. Here the CDR3 DNA reads TGTGCCAGCAGCTTAGTTCCCCTAGCGGGGAAAATCACCGGGGAGCTGTTTTTT. Its protein product is CASSLVPLAGKITGELFF. Combining the CDR3 with reference TRBV7-2 and TRBJ2-2 gives the whole variable domain GAGVSQSPSNKVTEKGKDVELRCDPISGHTALYWYRQSLGQGLEFLIYFQGNSAPDKSGLPSDRFSAERTGGSVSTLTIQRTQQEDSAVYLCASSLVPLAGKITGELFFGEGSRLTVL.

J is TRBJ2-5 and V is TRBV7-9, with D unclear. CDR1 and CDR2 (germline): SEHNR, FQNEAQ (reference sequence). V lost 1 base and J 2 bases, leaving 5 bases between the germline ends. CDR3 size: 13 residues. The CDR3 bases are TGTGCCAGCAGCTTAGGAATTCAAGAGACCCAGTACTTC. It yields the protein CASSLGIQETQYF.

Remarks on this clone: The sample holds other DNA sequences that translate to the same CDR3. This chain joins TRBV7-9 and TRBJ2-5; the D call may be TRBD1 or TRBD2 (5 bases each). With 2 bases removed from V and 2 bases from J, the gap between germline ends came to 12 bases. The germline CDR1 and CDR2 sequences are SEHNR and FQNEAQ (reference sequence). The CDR3 spans 15 residues. The CDR3 region is CASSLRGGDQETQYF. For the CDR3, the DNA is TGTGCCAGCAGCTTACGGGGCGGTGATCAAGAGACCCAGTACTTC.

The table lists this clone with a count of one. V usage is TRBV4-1 and J usage is TRBJ2-2, with a weak D call TRBD2 (5 bases). The germline V gene has CDR1 MGHRA and CDR2 YSYEKL. Trimming took 0 bases from V and 2 from J, leaving 13 bases between them. This CDR3 spans 17 amino acids. The CDR3 DNA reads as TGCGCCAGCAGCCAAGATCCCCCAGGACTCAACACCGGGGAGCTGTTTTTT. Its translation is CASSQDPPGLNTGELFF.

The genes are TRBV5-4 and TRBJ2-1; D is possibly TRBD1 (5 bases). Germline CDR1 reads SGHNT; CDR2 reads YYREEE (reference sequence). Trimming shortened V by 0 bases and J by 9 bases, and 10 bases separated the two germline ends. The CDR3 has 13 residues. The CDR3 DNA sequence: TGTGCCAGCAGCTTGGCGCAGGGTGGTGAGCAGTTCTTC. It is translated as CASSLAQGGEQFF.

This CDR3 reads CASRGTGGTRITEAFF. CDR3 DNA: TGCGCCAGCAGGGGGACAGGGGGCACGCGTATCACTGAAGCTTTCTTT. The rearrangement joins TRBV5-1 to TRBJ1-1; the match to TRBD1 covers 12 bases. The CDR3 loop spans 16 amino acids. Germline CDR1 and CDR2: SGHRS and YFSETQ. V dropped 5 bases and J dropped 4; count of bases not matched to a gene: 9.

About this clone itself: The same CDR3 is also encoded by other DNA sequences in this sample. The V and J genes are TRBV11-2 and TRBJ2-1; 11 nucleotides line up with TRBD2. The CDR3 contains 15 residues. V gave up 3 bases and J gave up 5 bases; unmatched junction bases: 3. CDR1 and CDR2 from the germline V gene are SGHAT and FQNNGV. The CDR3 spells CASSFTSGGHNEQFF. As DNA, the CDR3 is TGTGCCAGCAGCTTCACTAGCGGGGGACACAATGAGCAGTTCTTC.

This clone was counted only a few times. The chain employs TRBV7-8 and TRBJ1-1; D is ambiguous. CDR1 is SGHVS, CDR2 FQNEAQ, per germline. This CDR3 comprises 13 residues. Trimming took 1 base from V and 5 from J, leaving 8 bases between them. CDR3 bases: TGTGCCAGCAGCTTAGTCGGGTTGACTGAAGCTTTCTTT. Protein: CASSLVGLTEAFF.

This chain connects TRBV10-1 to TRBJ1-4; possibly TRBD1 for D (5 bases). This CDR3 is built from 12 residues. V was shortened by 8 bases and J by 6 bases, with 10 bases between the two germline ends. Looked up from germline, CDR1 is WNHNN and CDR2 is SYGVQD (reference sequence). This CDR3 reads CASARVHEKLFF. The CDR3 DNA is TGCGCCAGCGCCAGGGTCCATGAAAAACTGTTTTTT.

The CDR3 coding sequence is TGTGCCTGGATGAAAGGGCTAGCGGGCTACGAGCAGTACTTC. Residues: CAWMKGLAGYEQYF. The V and J genes are TRBV30 and TRBJ2-7, with 8 nucleotides matching TRBD2. There are 14 residues in the CDR3. J gave up 3 bases and V 4 bases, and 8 bases lay outside the gene matches. Germline V gene data show CDR1 as GTSNPN and CDR2 as SVGIG (reference sequence). Based on the CDR3 plus reference TRBV30 and TRBJ2-7, the full variable domain is SQTIHQWPATLVQPVGSPLSLECTVEGTSNPNLYWYRQAAGRGLQLLFYSVGIGQISSEVPQNLSASRPQDRQFILSSKKLLLSDSGFYLCAWMKGLAGYEQYFGPGTRLTVT.

The rearrangement joins TRBV10-3 to TRBJ1-3; D is ambiguous. V lost 3 bases and J lost 4, with 4 bases in between. The germline V gene has CDR1 ENHRY and CDR2 SYGVKD. This CDR3 region has 12 residues. CDR3 DNA: TGTGCCATCAGTGAAGCCGGAAACACCATATATTTT. Residues: CAISEAGNTIYF.

V gene TRBV2 combines with J gene TRBJ1-2; perhaps TRBD1 as D (5 bases). CDR3 size: 13 residues. The germline gives CDR1 SNHLY, CDR2 FYNNEI. The V gene lost 7 bases and the J gene lost 0 bases, with 9 bases spanning the gap. DNA for the CDR3: TGTGCCAGCAAGACAGTGACTAACTATGGCTACACCTTC. Protein: CASKTVTNYGYTF.

The rearrangement uses TRBV5-1 and TRBJ2-7; D uncertain. Deletions cut 0 bases from V and 1 base from J, with 11 bases between. Germline CDR1 reads SGHRS; CDR2 reads YFSETQ. The CDR3 is made up of 15 amino acids. CDR3: CASSLDAPPSYEQYF. The CDR3 DNA reads as TGCGCCAGCAGCTTGGATGCACCTCCATCCTACGAGCAGTACTTC.

As concerns this clone: Other DNA sequences in this sample translate to the same CDR3. The V call is TRBV5-1, the J call TRBJ2-2; possible D gene TRBD1, 6 bases. V was clipped by 4 bases and J by 5 bases, with 9 bases between them. The CDR3 is made up of 13 amino acids. CDR1 and CDR2 from the germline V gene are SGHRS and YFSETQ. DNA of the CDR3: TGCGCCAGCAGCACAACAGGGACCGGGGAGCTGTTTTTT. It translates to CASSTTGTGELFF. Variable domain in full (rest from reference TRBV5-1 and TRBJ2-2): KAGVTQTPRYLIKTRGQQVTLSCSPISGHRSVSWYQQTPGQGLQFLFEYFSETQRNKGNFPGRFSGRQFSNSRSEMNVSTLELGDSALYLCASSTTGTGELFFGEGSRLTVL.

This sequence joins TRBV11-3 and TRBJ2-2; a possible D gene is TRBD2 (7 bases). V shed 6 bases and J shed 3 bases, with 14 bases lying between them. Germline lookup yields CDR1 SGHNT and CDR2 YENEEA. The CDR3 totals 15 residues. The CDR3 reads CASSPGGRDTGELFF. CDR3 DNA: TGTGCCAGCAGTCCGGGGGGCCGGGACACCGGGGAGCTGTTTTTT. The whole variable domain, filled in from reference TRBV11-3 and TRBJ2-2, reads EAGVVQSPRYKIIEKKQPVAFWCNPISGHNTLYWYLQNLGQGPELLIRYENEEAVDDSQLPKDRFSAERLKGVDSTLKIQPAELGDSAVYLCASSPGGRDTGELFFGEGSRLTVL.